Below, 17 T cell receptor beta chains from the same sample are listed, as sequenced in a study of identical twins. TCRdb reprocessed the 5' RACE reads via MiXCR and lists one record per CDR3 protein. The table has about 430,000 distinct CDR3 sequences, around 20% seen once. Sequenced input: naive T cells sorted from blood. Receptors were obtained from a man between 50 and 59 years old in good health.

The table lists this clonotype with a few counts. The chain recombines TRBV11-2 with TRBJ2-6; D call uncertain. V lost 5 bases and J lost 2, with 16 bases in between. Germline loops: CDR1 SGHAT, CDR2 FQNNGV. The CDR3 runs to 17 residues. This CDR3 is CASSPPPVQTGANVLTF. DNA of the CDR3: TGTGCCAGCAGCCCCCCCCCCGTGCAAACTGGGGCCAACGTCCTGACTTTC.

This clonotype was detected many times. This chain joins TRBV4-2 and TRBJ1-2; TRBD1 is a possible D gene (5 bases). Germline V gene data show CDR1 as LGHNA and CDR2 as YNFKEQ. The CDR3 covers 14 residues. V lost 4 bases to trimming and J lost 0 bases, with 9 bases between them. CDR3 nucleotides: TGTGCCAGCAGCCGTCAGGGAGCTAACTATGGCTACACCTTC. It is translated as CASSRQGANYGYTF.

There are many counts of this clonotype. The junction and the germline gene differ at one end; a read error may be behind it. This chain links TRBV7-2 with TRBJ2-7; the match to TRBD2 covers 10 bases. The CDR3 consists of 15 residues. In germline, CDR1 is SGHTA, CDR2 FQGNSA. CDR3 sequence reads: CASNLVSSGSTEQYF. CDR3 nucleotides: TGTGCCAGCAACTTAGTGTCTAGCGGGAGTACCGAGCAGTACTTC.

The V and J genes are TRBV28 and TRBJ1-2; D is unresolved. CDR1 is MDHEN, CDR2 SYDVKM, per germline. There are 13 residues in the CDR3. V dropped 3 bases and J dropped 4 bases, with 9 bases sitting between them. The CDR3 nucleotides read TGTGCCAGCAGTTTCAAGGGATCCTATGGCTACACCTTC. Protein product: CASSFKGSYGYTF.

Here the CDR3 DNA reads TGTGCCAGCAGTAGATACAGTGGTCCCCAGCATTTT. It specifies CASSRYSGPQHF. The rearrangement joins TRBV27 to TRBJ1-5; D not certain. In germline, CDR1 is MNHEY, CDR2 SMNVEV (reference sequence). The CDR3 runs to 12 residues. V was trimmed by 5 bases and J by 10 bases, leaving 12 bases between them.

The rearrangement links TRBV12-3 or TRBV12-4 to TRBJ1-5; D ambiguous. Between the trimmed V and J ends, which lost 7 bases and 4 bases, there was a span of 8 bases. CDR3 length equals 12 residues. The CDR3 coding sequence is TGTGCCAGCAAACCCCCTAATCAGCCCCAGCATTTT. Translated: CASKPPNQPQHF.

This clonotype has only a few counts. The chain recombines TRBV5-6 with TRBJ2-7; D is perhaps TRBD1 or TRBD2 (5 bases each). Per germline, CDR1 SGHDT and CDR2 YYEEEE. The CDR3 has 13 amino acids. V was pared by 10 bases and J by 4 bases, with 18 bases between. The CDR3 DNA reads as TGTGCCGGGGGTAGGGCCAGAACTTACGAGCAGTACTTC. Protein sequence: CAGGRARTYEQYF.

There are many counts of this clonotype. The chain uses TRBV6-1 and TRBJ2-2, with 11 bases fitting TRBD1. CDR1 is MNHNS, CDR2 SASEGT, per germline. This CDR3 has 17 residues. Trimming took 5 bases from V and 1 from J; bases not matched to a gene: 6. The CDR3 DNA reads TGTGCCAGCAGTACCCTCGGGACAGGGGGGAACACCGGGGAGCTGTTTTTT. It codes for CASSTLGTGGNTGELFF.

This clonotype was picked up a small number of times. This chain uses TRBV12-3 or TRBV12-4 with TRBJ2-5; 10 bases align to TRBD1. This CDR3 contains 14 residues. After removal of 6 bases from V and 5 bases from J, the junction contained 6 bases not matched to a gene. The CDR3 loop is CASRETGGRETQYF. The CDR3 coding sequence is TGTGCCAGCAGGGAGACAGGGGGCAGGGAGACCCAGTACTTC.

V gene TRBV20-1 combines with J gene TRBJ1-2; 9 nucleotides align to TRBD1. Germline-derived CDR1 and CDR2 are DFQATT and SNEGSKA (reference sequence). The CDR3 is made up of 13 amino acids. The junction had 1 base not matched to a gene; V was cut back by 0 bases and J by 5 bases. CDR3 amino acids: CSAREDRGYGYTF. CDR3 nucleotides: TGCAGTGCTAGAGAGGACAGGGGATATGGCTACACCTTC.

J is TRBJ2-7 and V is TRBV20-1; D uncertain. The germline V gene has CDR1 DFQATT and CDR2 SNEGSKA (reference sequence). V lost 6 bases to trimming and J lost 11 bases, with 17 bases between them. This CDR3 is built from 11 residues. The CDR3 region is CSAGPGHIEYF. The CDR3 DNA follows: TGCAGTGCGGGCCCTGGGCACATAGAGTACTTC.

V and J are TRBV7-3 and TRBJ1-2, with TRBD1 matching 8 bases. Per the germline V gene, CDR1 is SGHTA and CDR2 is FQGTGA. The V and J ends lost 5 bases and 8 bases, in that order; junction bases with no gene match: 4. The CDR3 consists of 12 residues. In DNA form, the CDR3 reads TGTGCCAGCAGCCTGACAGGGGAGGGCTACACCTTC. Encoded protein: CASSLTGEGYTF.

V gene TRBV6-5 combines with J gene TRBJ2-1; TRBD2 agrees at 9 bases. Germline CDR1 reads MNHEY; CDR2 reads SVGAGI. The CDR3 runs to 17 residues. V was clipped by 0 bases and J by 6 bases; unmatched bases: 9. CDR3 DNA sequence: TGTGCCAGCAGTTACTCGATTGTGCGGGGGGGGGGCAATGAGCAGTTCTTC. Protein: CASSYSIVRGGGNEQFF.

This clonotype was counted only a few times. The V call is TRBV4-1, the J call TRBJ2-3; no firm D call. The ends were cut back, 0 bases at V and 8 bases at J, with 12 bases in the middle. This CDR3 has 14 amino acids. Germline V CDR1 and CDR2: MGHRA, YSYEKL. CDR3 nucleotide sequence: TGCGCCAGCAGCCAAGATCACACACGCACTACGCAGTATTTT. Translation gives CASSQDHTRTTQYF.

This clonotype was observed a few times. This rearrangement joins TRBV11-2 to TRBJ2-7; TRBD2 matches 12 bases. The CDR3 contains 18 residues. Germline V lookup: CDR1 SGHAT, CDR2 FQNNGV. The ends lost 1 base at V and 1 base at J; junction bases unmatched: 8. The CDR3 sequence is CASSLVSLAGGTSYEQYF. CDR3 sequence (DNA): TGTGCCAGCAGCTTAGTTTCACTAGCGGGGGGAACTTCCTACGAGCAGTACTTC.

This clonotype has more than one count but fewer than ten. The CDR3 region is CASSQGLAKSYEQYF. In nucleotides, the CDR3 is TGCGCCAGCAGCCAAGGACTAGCGAAGTCCTACGAGCAGTACTTC. The chain carries TRBV4-3 and TRBJ2-7; 8 bases align to TRBD2. This CDR3 has 15 residues. Germline V CDR1 and CDR2: LGHNA, YSLEER. The V gene end was trimmed by 1 base and the J gene end by 1 base; junction bases not matched to a gene: 3.

This clonotype was observed at least ten times. The rearrangement uses TRBV5-1 and TRBJ2-7; 12 bases fit TRBD2. Germline CDR1 is SGHRS and CDR2 is YFSETQ. The CDR3 is 17 residues long. J lost 0 bases, V lost 0 bases, and 4 bases had no gene match. The CDR3 sequence is CASSLGLAGVSSYEQYF. Here the CDR3 DNA reads TGCGCCAGCAGCTTGGGACTAGCGGGAGTTTCCTCCTACGAGCAGTACTTC.